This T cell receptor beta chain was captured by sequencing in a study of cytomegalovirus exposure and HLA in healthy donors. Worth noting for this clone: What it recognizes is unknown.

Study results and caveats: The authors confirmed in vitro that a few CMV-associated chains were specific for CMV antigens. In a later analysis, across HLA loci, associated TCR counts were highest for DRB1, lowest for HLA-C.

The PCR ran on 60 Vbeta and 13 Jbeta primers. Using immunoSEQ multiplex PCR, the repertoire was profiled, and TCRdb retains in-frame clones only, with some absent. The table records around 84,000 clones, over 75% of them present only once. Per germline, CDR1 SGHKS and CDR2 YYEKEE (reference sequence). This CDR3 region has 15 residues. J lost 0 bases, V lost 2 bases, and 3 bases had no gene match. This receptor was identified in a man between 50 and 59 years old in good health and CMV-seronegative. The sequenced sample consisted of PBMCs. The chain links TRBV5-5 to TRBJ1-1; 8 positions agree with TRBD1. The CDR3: CASSFRDRLNTEAFF. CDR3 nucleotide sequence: TGTGCCAGCAGCTTCAGGGACAGGTTGAACACTGAAGCTTTCTTT.